The rows below give T cell receptor beta chains drawn from one sample of a study of blood T cells in healthy people across ages. TCRdb analysed the 5' RACE reads with MiXCR anew, one entry per CDR3 protein. Of fewer than 1.5 million distinct CDR3 sequences listed, around two fifths are singletons. The sequenced material came from blood. These receptors originate from a woman between 18 and 29 years old in good health. CDR3s include the opening cysteine and the closing phenylalanine or tryptophan. The order of the fields is D gene, V gene, clone size, J gene, CDR3 protein, CDR3 DNA. A D gene is named only where the DNA matches it firmly. Size is omitted from some rows. Given values are once, few, many or a class for expanded clones.

>.|TRBV12-3/TRBV12-4|few|TRBJ2-6
CASSPSVFGAGANVLTF
TGTGCCAGCAGCCCCTCAGTTTTCGGGGCTGGGGCCAACGTCCTGACTTTC
>.|TRBV27|.|TRBJ2-1
CASKFGLAGNEQFF
TGTGCCAGCAAGTTTGGCCTAGCAGGCAATGAGCAGTTCTTC
>TRBD1|TRBV10-3|.|TRBJ1-1
CAGSGTANTEAFF
TGTGCCGGATCCGGGACAGCAAACACTGAAGCTTTCTTT
>TRBD2|TRBV12-3/TRBV12-4|few|TRBJ2-1
CASSLAGGGPFNEQFF
TGTGCCAGCAGTTTAGCCGGGGGAGGGCCATTCAATGAGCAGTTCTTC
>.|TRBV7-9|few|TRBJ2-7
CASSLTPPEQYF
TGTGCCAGCAGCTTAACTCCTCCGGAGCAGTACTTC
>TRBD2|TRBV6-5|once|TRBJ2-3
CASSYDLGGTDTQYF
TGTGCCAGCAGTTACGACCTCGGGGGGACAGATACGCAGTATTTT
>.|TRBV5-1|few|TRBJ2-3
CASMGGGSTDTQYF
TGCGCCAGCATGGGAGGGGGTTCCACAGATACGCAGTATTTT
>.|TRBV7-2|few|TRBJ2-5
CASSPNPQGVRGETQYF
TGTGCCAGCAGCCCCAACCCACAGGGTGTGAGAGGGGAGACCCAGTACTTC
>TRBD1|TRBV3-1|.|TRBJ2-7
CASSRGTVQPYEQYF
TGTGCCAGCAGCCGTGGGACAGTCCAGCCCTACGAGCAGTACTTC
>.|TRBV3-1|.|TRBJ2-3
CASSQDGQGGGDTQYF
TGTGCCAGCAGCCAAGATGGTCAGGGGGGAGGGGATACGCAGTATTTT
>.|TRBV25-1|.|TRBJ1-2
CASRGTRYGYTF
TGTGCCAGCAGGGGGACAAGATATGGCTACACCTTC
>.|TRBV5-1|few|TRBJ2-7
CASSWLDGRDDEQYF
TGCGCCAGCAGCTGGCTTGACGGCAGGGACGACGAGCAGTACTTC
>.|TRBV29-1|.|TRBJ2-5
CSVETERLQETQYF
TGCAGCGTTGAAACGGAACGGCTACAAGAGACCCAGTACTTC
>.|TRBV4-1|.|TRBJ2-1
CASSHGRDWVNSEQFF
TGCGCCAGCAGCCACGGCCGGGACTGGGTCAACAGTGAGCAGTTCTTC
>TRBD1|TRBV6-1|.|TRBJ1-6
CASRDTRQGRNSPLHF
TGTGCCAGCAGAGACACCAGACAGGGGAGGAATTCACCCCTCCACTTT
>TRBD1|TRBV12-3/TRBV12-4|.|TRBJ1-5
CASSFTGGDQPRHF
TGTGCCAGCAGCTTCACAGGGGGTGATCAGCCCCGGCATTTT
>.|TRBV7-9|.|TRBJ2-3
CASSQPAVQGKTDTQYF
TGTGCCAGCAGCCAACCCGCCGTGCAGGGGAAGACAGATACGCAGTATTTT
>.|TRBV4-2|.|TRBJ2-7
CASSQEVLSYEQYF
TGTGCCAGCAGCCAAGAAGTCCTCTCCTACGAGCAGTACTTC
>.|TRBV6-2/TRBV6-3|few|TRBJ2-7
CASSYPGREQYF
TGTGCCAGCAGTTACCCAGGACGTGAGCAGTACTTC
>.|TRBV30|.|TRBJ2-1
CAWRGLDLLDEQFF
TGTGCCTGGAGGGGGCTAGACCTCTTGGATGAGCAGTTCTTC
>.|TRBV11-2|.|TRBJ2-7
CASSSQSRISNEQYF
TGTGCCAGCAGCTCGCAATCGAGGATATCCAACGAGCAGTACTTC
>.|TRBV6-2/TRBV6-3|.|TRBJ2-3
CASASTGLSTDTQYF
TGTGCCAGCGCTTCTACGGGACTTAGCACAGATACGCAGTATTTT
>TRBD1|TRBV5-1|.|TRBJ1-6
CASSFNRGPDSPLHF
TGCGCCAGCAGCTTCAACAGGGGGCCGGATTCACCCCTCCACTTT
>.|TRBV9|once|TRBJ2-2
CASSVGPGEYTGELFF
TGTGCCAGCAGCGTAGGTCCAGGGGAATACACCGGGGAGCTGTTTTTT
>.|TRBV12-3/TRBV12-4|.|TRBJ2-1
CASSLETDPGDEQFF
TGTGCCAGCAGTTTAGAGACTGACCCTGGCGATGAGCAGTTCTTC
>TRBD2|TRBV7-3|.|TRBJ2-1
CASSLIGGGHNEQFF
TGTGCCAGCAGCTTAATAGGCGGGGGGCACAATGAGCAGTTCTTC
>.|TRBV7-8|.|TRBJ1-4
CASIHLPGQFIKSRFGPNEKLFF
TGTGCCAGCATCCATCTACCGGGACAATTTATCAAGAGCCGCTTTGGTCCTAATGAAAAACTGTTTTTT
>TRBD2|TRBV6-1|.|TRBJ2-1
CASRVAGGDEQFF
TGTGCCAGCAGAGTAGCGGGAGGGGACGAGCAGTTCTTC
>TRBD2|TRBV5-1|.|TRBJ2-7
CASSLDSGRAYEQYF
TGCGCCAGCAGCTTGGATAGCGGGAGGGCCTACGAGCAGTACTTC
>TRBD2|TRBV20-1|.|TRBJ2-7
CSASAGLPNTYEQYF
TGCAGTGCTAGCGCGGGACTACCTAACACCTACGAGCAGTACTTC
>.|TRBV4-2|.|TRBJ1-1
CASSQDRQNLGAFF
TGTGCCAGCAGCCAAGATCGGCAAAACTTAGGAGCTTTCTTT
>TRBD2|TRBV9|.|TRBJ2-7
CASSVASGSAGEQYF
TGTGCCAGCAGCGTAGCCAGCGGGAGTGCCGGCGAGCAGTACTTC
>.|TRBV2|.|TRBJ2-3
CASRPWAQDTQYF
TGTGCCAGCAGACCGTGGGCTCAGGATACGCAGTATTTT
>.|TRBV3-1|.|TRBJ1-2
CASSQEGPTYGYTF
TGTGCCAGCAGCCAAGAGGGACCCACCTATGGCTACACCTTC
>TRBD1|TRBV29-1|.|TRBJ2-1
CSVLNRTGRNEQFF
TGCAGCGTCCTGAACCGGACAGGGAGGAATGAGCAGTTCTTC
>.|TRBV27|.|TRBJ1-2
CASRLPVGGHGYTF
TGTGCCAGCAGGTTACCCGTTGGAGGCCATGGCTACACCTTC
>TRBD2|TRBV10-3|.|TRBJ2-1
CAAGTSGRSSYNEQFF
TGTGCCGCCGGGACTAGCGGGCGGAGCTCCTACAATGAGCAGTTCTTC
>.|TRBV29-1|.|TRBJ1-1
CSVGGPWGGTEAFF
TGCAGCGTTGGGGGACCTTGGGGGGGGACTGAAGCTTTCTTT
>.|TRBV4-2|.|TRBJ2-1
CASSQVAGQSYNEQFF
TGTGCCAGCAGCCAAGTTGCGGGACAGTCTTACAATGAGCAGTTCTTC
>TRBD1|TRBV13|few|TRBJ1-2
CASSGTGGDDYGYTF
TGTGCCAGCAGCGGAACAGGGGGCGACGACTATGGCTACACCTTC
>.|TRBV29-1|few|TRBJ2-5
CSVQGWANEQYF
TGCAGCGTTCAGGGATGGGCGAATGAGCAGTACTTC